The clone carrying this TCR beta chain was seen only a few times. The sample comes from a study of cytomegalovirus exposure and HLA in healthy donors. The PCR made use of 60 Vbeta and 13 Jbeta primers. In the original analysis: Later reanalysis found around 80 million unique TCR beta chains, around 9.9 million of them shared. Measured with immunoSEQ multiplex PCR; TCRdb has only the in-frame clones, and not every one. The V and J calls and clone size are taken from that table; D and trimming were inferred from the DNA. The table includes some 130,000 clones, approximately 80% detected once. There are 15 residues in the CDR3. V lost 4 bases, J lost 6 bases, and 10 bases stayed unmatched. From germline, CDR1 is MDHEN and CDR2 SYDVKM.

V usage is TRBV28 and J usage is TRBJ2-7, with 9 bases lining up with TRBD2. This receptor was identified in a man under 40 in good health and CMV-seronegative. The sample was PBMCs. The chain's CDR3 is CASSSSGTSYFEQYF. The CDR3 nucleotides read TGTGCCAGCAGTTCTTCCGGGACTAGCTATTTCGAGCAGTACTTC.